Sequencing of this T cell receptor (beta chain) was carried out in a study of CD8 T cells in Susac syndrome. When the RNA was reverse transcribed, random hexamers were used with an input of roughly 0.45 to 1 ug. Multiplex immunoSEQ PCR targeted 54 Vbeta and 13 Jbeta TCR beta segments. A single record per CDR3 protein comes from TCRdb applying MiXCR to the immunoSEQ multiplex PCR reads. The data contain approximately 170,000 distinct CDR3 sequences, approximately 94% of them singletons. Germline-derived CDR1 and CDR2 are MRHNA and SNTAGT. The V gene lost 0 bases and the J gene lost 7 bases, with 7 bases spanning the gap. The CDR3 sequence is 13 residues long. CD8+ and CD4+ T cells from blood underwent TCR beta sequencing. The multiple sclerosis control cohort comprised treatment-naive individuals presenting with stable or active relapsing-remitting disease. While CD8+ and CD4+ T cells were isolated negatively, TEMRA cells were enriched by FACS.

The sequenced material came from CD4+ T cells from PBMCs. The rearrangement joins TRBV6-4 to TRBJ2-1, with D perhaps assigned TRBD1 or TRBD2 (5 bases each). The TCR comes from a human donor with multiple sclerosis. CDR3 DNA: TGTGCCAGCAGTGACTCTTGGGGGAATGAGCAGTTCTTC. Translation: CASSDSWGNEQFF.